The rows below give T cell receptor beta chains drawn from one sample of a study of T cell responses to AZD1222 COVID-19 vaccine. The method was immunoSEQ multiplex PCR; TCRdb's version includes in-frame clones alone and lacks a portion of them. The sample shows 70,000 to 75,000 clones, nearly 90% of them seen only once. The sequenced sample was peripheral blood, obtained 28 days after the second AZD1222 dose. These receptors originate from an adult who received the AZD1222 COVID-19 vaccine. Both conserved end residues are part of each CDR3. Fields, in order: J gene, D gene, CDR3 length, V gene, clone size, CDR3 protein, CDR3 DNA. A D gene is named only where the DNA matches it firmly. A clone size is listed for some rows: how often the clone was seen (once, few, many), or a class if it is expanded.

j_call: TRBJ2-5
d_call: NA
cdr3_length: 14
v_call: TRBV30
clone_size: NA
cdr3_aa: CAWSGYFGGETQYF
cdr3_nt: TGTGCCTGGAGTGGTTACTTCGGAGGAGAGACCCAGTACTTC

j_call: TRBJ2-2
d_call: TRBD2
cdr3_length: 14
v_call: TRBV6-5
clone_size: NA
cdr3_aa: CASTLGGMTGELFF
cdr3_nt: TGTGCCAGCACTTTGGGGGGGATGACCGGGGAGCTGTTTTTT

j_call: TRBJ1-1
d_call: TRBD1
cdr3_length: 14
v_call: TRBV30
clone_size: NA
cdr3_aa: CAWITGTVGTEAFF
cdr3_nt: TGTGCCTGGATCACCGGGACAGTCGGCACTGAAGCTTTCTTT

j_call: TRBJ2-1
d_call: NA
cdr3_length: 13
v_call: TRBV2
clone_size: NA
cdr3_aa: CASSGGSRAPRFF
cdr3_nt: TGTGCCAGCAGTGGGGGGAGCCGGGCCCCCCGGTTCTTC

j_call: TRBJ2-1
d_call: TRBD1
cdr3_length: 16
v_call: TRBV19
clone_size: NA
cdr3_aa: CASSTPGDRGRDEQFF
cdr3_nt: TGTGCCAGTAGTACCCCCGGGGACAGGGGGCGGGATGAGCAGTTCTTC

j_call: TRBJ1-2
d_call: NA
cdr3_length: 14
v_call: TRBV27
clone_size: NA
cdr3_aa: CASSLSGGDYGYTF
cdr3_nt: TGTGCCAGCAGTTTATCAGGCGGAGACTATGGCTACACCTTC

j_call: TRBJ2-5
d_call: NA
cdr3_length: 13
v_call: TRBV5-1
clone_size: NA
cdr3_aa: CASSGTSGETQYF
cdr3_nt: TGCGCCAGCAGCGGTACTAGTGGCGAGACCCAGTACTTC

j_call: TRBJ2-2
d_call: NA
cdr3_length: 15
v_call: TRBV5-5
clone_size: NA
cdr3_aa: CASSRSTDYTGELFF
cdr3_nt: TGTGCCAGCAGCCGGTCGACAGATTACACCGGGGAGCTGTTTTTT

j_call: TRBJ1-2
d_call: NA
cdr3_length: 15
v_call: TRBV18
clone_size: NA
cdr3_aa: CASSHDGSSNYGYTF
cdr3_nt: TGTGCCAGCTCCCACGACGGAAGTTCTAACTATGGCTACACCTTC

j_call: TRBJ1-1
d_call: NA
cdr3_length: 15
v_call: TRBV30
clone_size: NA
cdr3_aa: CAWRSYAGVNTEAFF
cdr3_nt: TGTGCCTGGAGGTCTTACGCAGGGGTGAACACTGAAGCTTTCTTT

j_call: TRBJ1-2
d_call: NA
cdr3_length: 16
v_call: TRBV7-9
clone_size: NA
cdr3_aa: CASSFYPRSPDYGYTF
cdr3_nt: TGTGCCAGCAGCTTTTACCCACGCAGTCCCGACTATGGCTACACCTTC

j_call: TRBJ1-4
d_call: TRBD1
cdr3_length: 17
v_call: TRBV9
clone_size: NA
cdr3_aa: CASSVDARGWANEKLFF
cdr3_nt: TGTGCCAGCAGCGTAGACGCCAGGGGGTGGGCTAATGAAAAACTGTTTTTT

j_call: TRBJ2-5
d_call: NA
cdr3_length: 15
v_call: TRBV30
clone_size: once
cdr3_aa: CAWSVGADLQETQYF
cdr3_nt: TGTGCCTGGAGTGTGGGAGCGGACCTCCAAGAGACCCAGTACTTC

j_call: TRBJ2-7
d_call: NA
cdr3_length: 14
v_call: TRBV19
clone_size: NA
cdr3_aa: CASSIGTVSYEQYF
cdr3_nt: TGTGCCAGTAGTATCGGGACGGTATCCTACGAGCAGTACTTC

j_call: TRBJ2-3
d_call: TRBD2
cdr3_length: 17
v_call: TRBV19
clone_size: NA
cdr3_aa: CASSAPGLAGVGDTQYF
cdr3_nt: TGTGCCAGTAGTGCGCCGGGACTAGCGGGAGTAGGAGATACGCAGTATTTT

j_call: TRBJ2-1
d_call: TRBD2
cdr3_length: 15
v_call: TRBV18
clone_size: NA
cdr3_aa: CASSPRAGNYNEQFF
cdr3_nt: TGTGCCAGCTCACCACGAGCGGGGAACTACAATGAGCAGTTCTTC

j_call: TRBJ2-1
d_call: NA
cdr3_length: 13
v_call: TRBV2
clone_size: NA
cdr3_aa: CASKESSYNEQFF
cdr3_nt: TGTGCCAGCAAGGAAAGCTCCTACAATGAGCAGTTCTTC

j_call: TRBJ2-1
d_call: TRBD2
cdr3_length: 15
v_call: TRBV5-6
clone_size: NA
cdr3_aa: CASSFSPGLNNEQFF
cdr3_nt: TGTGCCAGCAGCTTTTCACCGGGACTAAACAATGAGCAGTTCTTC

j_call: TRBJ1-1
d_call: NA
cdr3_length: 17
v_call: TRBV7-3
clone_size: once
cdr3_aa: CASSPQAPVLVNTEAFF
cdr3_nt: TGTGCCAGCAGCCCCCAAGCCCCCGTACTCGTGAACACTGAAGCTTTCTTT

j_call: TRBJ1-1
d_call: NA
cdr3_length: 11
v_call: TRBV6-5
clone_size: NA
cdr3_aa: CASGQITEAFF
cdr3_nt: TGTGCCAGCGGGCAGATCACTGAAGCTTTCTTT

j_call: TRBJ1-6
d_call: TRBD1
cdr3_length: 13
v_call: TRBV30
clone_size: NA
cdr3_aa: CACRTGGPSPLHF
cdr3_nt: TGTGCCTGTCGGACAGGGGGGCCTTCACCCCTCCACTTT

j_call: TRBJ1-5
d_call: NA
cdr3_length: 14
v_call: TRBV2
clone_size: NA
cdr3_aa: CASSEPRSNQPQHF
cdr3_nt: TGTGCCAGCAGTGAGCCCAGGAGCAATCAGCCCCAGCATTTT

j_call: TRBJ2-6
d_call: NA
cdr3_length: 17
v_call: TRBV7-3
clone_size: NA
cdr3_aa: CASSLMGVGTGANVLTF
cdr3_nt: TGTGCCAGCAGCTTAATGGGGGTTGGGACTGGGGCCAACGTCCTGACTTTC

j_call: TRBJ1-1
d_call: NA
cdr3_length: 12
v_call: TRBV5-4
clone_size: NA
cdr3_aa: CASSLGSTEAFF
cdr3_nt: TGTGCCAGCAGCTTGGGGAGCACTGAAGCTTTCTTT

j_call: TRBJ1-2
d_call: NA
cdr3_length: 14
v_call: TRBV6-2/TRBV6-3
clone_size: NA
cdr3_aa: CASSSTDRRYGYTF
cdr3_nt: TGTGCCAGCAGTTCCACGGACAGACGCTATGGCTACACCTTC

j_call: TRBJ2-7
d_call: TRBD2
cdr3_length: 15
v_call: TRBV5-1
clone_size: once
cdr3_aa: CASSPTSGTSHEQYF
cdr3_nt: TGCGCCAGCAGCCCCACTAGCGGGACTTCCCACGAGCAGTACTTC